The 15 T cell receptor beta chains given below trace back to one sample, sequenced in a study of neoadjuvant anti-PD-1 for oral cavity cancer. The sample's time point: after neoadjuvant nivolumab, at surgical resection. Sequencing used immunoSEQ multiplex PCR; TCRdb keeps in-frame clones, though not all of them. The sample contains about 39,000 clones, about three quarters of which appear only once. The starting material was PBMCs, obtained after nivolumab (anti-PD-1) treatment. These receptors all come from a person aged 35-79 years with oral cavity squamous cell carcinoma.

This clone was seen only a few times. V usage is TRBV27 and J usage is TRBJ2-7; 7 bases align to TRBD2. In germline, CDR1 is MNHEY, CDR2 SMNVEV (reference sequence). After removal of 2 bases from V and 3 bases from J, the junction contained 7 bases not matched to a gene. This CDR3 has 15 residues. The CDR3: CASSLQSGGLYEQYF. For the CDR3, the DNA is TGTGCCAGCAGTTTACAGTCGGGAGGACTCTACGAGCAGTACTTC.

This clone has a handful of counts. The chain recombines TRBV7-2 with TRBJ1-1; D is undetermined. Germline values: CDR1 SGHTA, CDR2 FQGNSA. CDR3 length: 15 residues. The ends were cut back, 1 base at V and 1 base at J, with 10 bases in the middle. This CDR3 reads CASSLGIARNTEAFF. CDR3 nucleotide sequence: TGTGCCAGCAGCTTAGGTATAGCCCGGAACACTGAAGCTTTCTTT.

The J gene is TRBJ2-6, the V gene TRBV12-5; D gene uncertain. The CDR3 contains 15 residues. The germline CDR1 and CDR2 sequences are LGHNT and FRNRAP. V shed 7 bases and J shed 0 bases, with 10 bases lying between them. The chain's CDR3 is CASVQVSSGANVLTF. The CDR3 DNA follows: TGTGCTAGTGTCCAGGTTAGCTCTGGGGCCAACGTCCTGACTTTC.

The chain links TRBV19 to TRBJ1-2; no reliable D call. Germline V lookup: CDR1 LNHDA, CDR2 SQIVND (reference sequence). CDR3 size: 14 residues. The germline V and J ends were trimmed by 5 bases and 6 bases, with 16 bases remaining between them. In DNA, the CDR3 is TGTGCCAGTAGTCGGTCCGGGCTTCGGGATGGCTACACCTTC. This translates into CASSRSGLRDGYTF.

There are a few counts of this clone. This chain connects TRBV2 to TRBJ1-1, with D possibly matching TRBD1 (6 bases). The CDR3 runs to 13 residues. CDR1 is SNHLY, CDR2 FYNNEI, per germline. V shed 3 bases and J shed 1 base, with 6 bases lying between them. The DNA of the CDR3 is TGTGCCAGCAGTGAGACAGGGAACACTGAAGCTTTCTTT. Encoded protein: CASSETGNTEAFF.

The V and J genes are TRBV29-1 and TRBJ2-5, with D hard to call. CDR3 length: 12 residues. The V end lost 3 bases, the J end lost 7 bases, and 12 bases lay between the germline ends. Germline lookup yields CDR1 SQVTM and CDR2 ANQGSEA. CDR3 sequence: CSVEVGLRTQYF. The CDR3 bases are TGCAGCGTTGAGGTAGGGCTGAGGACCCAGTACTTC.

In nucleotides, the CDR3 is TGTGCCAGCAGCCCCGTTGGGCCAACCACCGAGCAGTTCTTC. Protein product: CASSPVGPTTEQFF. The rearrangement uses TRBV7-9 and TRBJ2-1; D is uncertain. Germline-derived CDR1 and CDR2 are SEHNR and FQNEAQ (reference sequence). V lost 5 bases and J lost 10, with 18 bases in between. This CDR3 contains 14 residues.

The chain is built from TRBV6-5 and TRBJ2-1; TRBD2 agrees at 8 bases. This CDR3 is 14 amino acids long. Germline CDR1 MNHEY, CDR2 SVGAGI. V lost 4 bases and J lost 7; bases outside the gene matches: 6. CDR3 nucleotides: TGTGCCAGCAGTTTAAGCGGGAGTAGGAATGAGCAGTTCTTC. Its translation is CASSLSGSRNEQFF.

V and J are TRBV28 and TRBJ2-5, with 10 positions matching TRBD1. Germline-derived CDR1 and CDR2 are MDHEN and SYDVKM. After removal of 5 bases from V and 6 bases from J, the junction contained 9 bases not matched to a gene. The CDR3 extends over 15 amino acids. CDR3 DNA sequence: TGTGCCAGCAGTCCTGCTAGGGACAGGGGAAAGACCCAGTACTTC. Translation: CASSPARDRGKTQYF. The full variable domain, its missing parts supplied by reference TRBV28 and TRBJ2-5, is DVKVTQSSRYLVKRTGEKVFLECVQDMDHENMFWYRQDPGLGLRLIYFSYDVKMKEKGDIPEGYSVSREKKERFSLILESASTNQTSMYLCASSPARDRGKTQYFGPGTRLLVL.

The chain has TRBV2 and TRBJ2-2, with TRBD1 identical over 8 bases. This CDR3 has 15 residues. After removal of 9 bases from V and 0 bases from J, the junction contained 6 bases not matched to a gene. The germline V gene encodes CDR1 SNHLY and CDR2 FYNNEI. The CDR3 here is CASSGTGTNTGELFF. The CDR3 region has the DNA TGTGCCAGTTCCGGGACAGGTACGAACACCGGGGAGCTGTTTTTT.

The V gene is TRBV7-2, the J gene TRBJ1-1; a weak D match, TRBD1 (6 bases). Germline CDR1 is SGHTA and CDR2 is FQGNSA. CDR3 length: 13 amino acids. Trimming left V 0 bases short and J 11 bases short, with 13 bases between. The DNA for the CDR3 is TGTGCCAGCAGCTTAGCGATCGGGGGGCCGGCTTTCTTT. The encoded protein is CASSLAIGGPAFF.

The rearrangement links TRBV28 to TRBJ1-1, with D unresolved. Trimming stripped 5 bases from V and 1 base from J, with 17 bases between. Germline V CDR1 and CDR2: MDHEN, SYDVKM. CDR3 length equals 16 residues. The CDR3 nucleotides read TGTGCCAGCAGTAAGGGAAACAGCAGGACGAACACTGAAGCTTTCTTT. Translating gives CASSKGNSRTNTEAFF.

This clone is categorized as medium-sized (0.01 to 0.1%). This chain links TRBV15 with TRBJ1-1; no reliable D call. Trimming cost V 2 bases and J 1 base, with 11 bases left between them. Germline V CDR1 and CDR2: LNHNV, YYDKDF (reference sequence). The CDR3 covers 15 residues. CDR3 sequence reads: CATSRSQEQNTEAFF. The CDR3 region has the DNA TGTGCCACCAGCAGAAGTCAGGAACAGAACACTGAAGCTTTCTTT.

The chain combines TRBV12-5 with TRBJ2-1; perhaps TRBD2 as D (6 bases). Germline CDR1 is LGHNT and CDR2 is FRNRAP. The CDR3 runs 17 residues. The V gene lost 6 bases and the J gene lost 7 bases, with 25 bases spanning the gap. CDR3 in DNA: TGTGCTAGTGGGGCTAGAGATAGCGGCTACTTATGGAATGAGCAGTTCTTC. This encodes CASGARDSGYLWNEQFF.

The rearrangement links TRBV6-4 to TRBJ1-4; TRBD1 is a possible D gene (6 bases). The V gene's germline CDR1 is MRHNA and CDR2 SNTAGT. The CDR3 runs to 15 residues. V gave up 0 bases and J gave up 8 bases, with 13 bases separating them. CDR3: CASSDSGGELEKLFF. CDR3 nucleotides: TGTGCCAGCAGTGACTCAGGGGGGGAACTGGAAAAACTGTTTTTT.